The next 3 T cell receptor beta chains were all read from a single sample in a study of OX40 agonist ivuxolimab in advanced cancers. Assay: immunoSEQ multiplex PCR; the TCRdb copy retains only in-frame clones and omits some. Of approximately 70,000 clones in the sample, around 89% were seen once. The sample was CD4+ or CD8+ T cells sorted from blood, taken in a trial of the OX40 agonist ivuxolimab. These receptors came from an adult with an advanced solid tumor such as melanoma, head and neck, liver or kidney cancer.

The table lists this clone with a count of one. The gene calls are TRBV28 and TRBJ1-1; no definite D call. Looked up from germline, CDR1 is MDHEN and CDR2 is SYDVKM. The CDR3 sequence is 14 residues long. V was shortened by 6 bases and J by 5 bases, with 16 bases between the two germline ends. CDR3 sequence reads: CASRVRGGRTEAFF. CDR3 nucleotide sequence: TGTGCCAGCAGGGTGCGGGGAGGGCGAACTGAAGCTTTCTTT.

The CDR3 protein is CASSQNPLGNNEQFF. CDR3 bases: TGCGCCAGCAGCCAAAACCCGTTGGGCAACAATGAGCAGTTCTTC. The V gene is TRBV5-1, the J gene TRBJ2-1; D is uncertain. Germline V gives CDR1 SGHRS, CDR2 YFSETQ. V dropped 4 bases and J dropped 5 bases, with 16 bases sitting between them. This CDR3 comprises 15 residues. The full variable domain, completed using reference TRBV5-1 and TRBJ2-1, is KAGVTQTPRYLIKTRGQQVTLSCSPISGHRSVSWYQQTPGQGLQFLFEYFSETQRNKGNFPGRFSGRQFSNSRSEMNVSTLELGDSALYLCASSQNPLGNNEQFFGPGTRLTVL.

The DNA for the CDR3 is TGTGCCAGCACCCGTTCCGGGACAGGGAGCTCCTACGAGCAGTACTTC. It codes for CASTRSGTGSSYEQYF. The rearrangement uses TRBV27 and TRBJ2-7; TRBD1 agrees at 9 bases. The CDR3 is made up of 16 amino acids. J lost 0 bases, V lost 7 bases, and 10 bases had no gene match. Germline V gene data show CDR1 as MNHEY and CDR2 as SMNVEV (reference sequence).